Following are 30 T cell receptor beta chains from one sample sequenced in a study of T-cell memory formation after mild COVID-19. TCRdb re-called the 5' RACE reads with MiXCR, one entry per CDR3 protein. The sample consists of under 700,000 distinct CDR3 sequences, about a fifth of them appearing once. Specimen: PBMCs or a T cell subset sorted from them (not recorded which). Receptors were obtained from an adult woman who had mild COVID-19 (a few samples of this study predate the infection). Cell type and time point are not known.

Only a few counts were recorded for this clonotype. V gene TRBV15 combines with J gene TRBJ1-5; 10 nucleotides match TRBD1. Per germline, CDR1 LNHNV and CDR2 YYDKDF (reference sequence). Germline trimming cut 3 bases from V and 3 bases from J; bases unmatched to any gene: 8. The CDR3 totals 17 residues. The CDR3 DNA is TGTGCCACCAGCAGCCAGGACAGGGGGGTTATCAATCAGCCCCAGCATTTT. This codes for CATSSQDRGVINQPQHF. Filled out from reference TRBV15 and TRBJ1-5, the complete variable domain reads DAMVIQNPRYQVTQFGKPVTLSCSQTLNHNVMYWYQQKSSQAPKLLFHYYDKDFNNEADTPDNFQSRRPNTSFCFLDIRSPGLGDTAMYLCATSSQDRGVINQPQHFGDGTRLSIL.

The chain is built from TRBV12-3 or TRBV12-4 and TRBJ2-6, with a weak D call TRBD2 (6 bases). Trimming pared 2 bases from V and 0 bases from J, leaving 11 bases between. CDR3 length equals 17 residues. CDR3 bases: TGTGCCAGCAGTTTATCGAGCGGGTACTCTGGGGCCAACGTCCTGACTTTC. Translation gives CASSLSSGYSGANVLTF.

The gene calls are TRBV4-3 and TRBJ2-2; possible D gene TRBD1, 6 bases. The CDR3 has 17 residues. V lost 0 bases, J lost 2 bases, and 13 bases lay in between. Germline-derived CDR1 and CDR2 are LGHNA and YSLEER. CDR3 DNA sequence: TGCGCCAGCAGCCAAGATAGATGGACAGCCAACACCGGGGAGCTGTTTTTT. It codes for CASSQDRWTANTGELFF.

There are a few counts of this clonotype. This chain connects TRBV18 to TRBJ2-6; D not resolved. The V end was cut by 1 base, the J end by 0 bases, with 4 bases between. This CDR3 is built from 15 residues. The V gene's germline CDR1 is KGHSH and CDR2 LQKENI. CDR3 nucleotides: TGTGCCAGCTCACCACAGCCCTCTGGGGCCAACGTCCTGACTTTC. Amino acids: CASSPQPSGANVLTF.

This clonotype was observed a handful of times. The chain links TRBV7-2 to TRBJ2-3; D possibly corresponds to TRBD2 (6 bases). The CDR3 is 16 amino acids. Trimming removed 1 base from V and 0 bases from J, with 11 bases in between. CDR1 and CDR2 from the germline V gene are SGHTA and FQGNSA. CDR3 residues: CASSLVLSGSTDTQYF. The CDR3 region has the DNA TGTGCCAGCAGCTTAGTCCTTAGCGGAAGCACAGATACGCAGTATTTT.

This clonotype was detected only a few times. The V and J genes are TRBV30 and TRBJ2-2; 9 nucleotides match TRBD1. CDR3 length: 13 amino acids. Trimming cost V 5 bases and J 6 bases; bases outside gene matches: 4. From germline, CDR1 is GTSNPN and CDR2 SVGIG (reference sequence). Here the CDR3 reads CAWEQGASGELFF. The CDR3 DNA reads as TGTGCCTGGGAACAGGGGGCGTCCGGGGAGCTGTTTTTT.

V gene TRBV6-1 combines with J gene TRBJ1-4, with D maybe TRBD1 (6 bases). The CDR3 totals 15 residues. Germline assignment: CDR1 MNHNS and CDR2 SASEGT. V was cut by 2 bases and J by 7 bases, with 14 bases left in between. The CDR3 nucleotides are TGTGCCAGCAGTGAATCGTTGGGGGCGAGTGAAAAACTGTTTTTT. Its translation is CASSESLGASEKLFF.

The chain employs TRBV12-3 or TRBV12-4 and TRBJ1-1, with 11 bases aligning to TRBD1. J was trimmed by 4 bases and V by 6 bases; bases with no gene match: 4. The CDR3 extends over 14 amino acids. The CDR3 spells CASRVGQGGTEAFF. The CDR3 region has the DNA TGTGCCAGCAGGGTGGGACAGGGGGGCACTGAAGCTTTCTTT.

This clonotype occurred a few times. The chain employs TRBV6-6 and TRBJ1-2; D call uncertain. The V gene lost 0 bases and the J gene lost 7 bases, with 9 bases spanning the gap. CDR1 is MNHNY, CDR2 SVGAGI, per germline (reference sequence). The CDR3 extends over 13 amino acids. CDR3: CASSYSPVSGYTF. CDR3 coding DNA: TGTGCCAGCAGTTACTCCCCAGTGTCTGGCTACACCTTC.

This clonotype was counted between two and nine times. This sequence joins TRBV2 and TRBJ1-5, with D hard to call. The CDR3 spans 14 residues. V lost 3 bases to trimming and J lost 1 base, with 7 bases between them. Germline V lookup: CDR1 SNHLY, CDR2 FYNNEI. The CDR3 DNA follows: TGTGCCAGCAGTGATCCCGGAAGCAATCAGCCCCAGCATTTT. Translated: CASSDPGSNQPQHF.

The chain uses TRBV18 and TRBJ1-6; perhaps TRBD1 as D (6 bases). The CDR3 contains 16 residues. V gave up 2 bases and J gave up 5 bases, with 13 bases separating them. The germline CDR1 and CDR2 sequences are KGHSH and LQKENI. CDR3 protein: CASSPGQRENNSPLHF. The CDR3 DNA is TGTGCCAGCTCACCAGGACAGAGGGAGAATAATTCACCCCTCCACTTT. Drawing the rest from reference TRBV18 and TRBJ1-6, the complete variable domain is NAGVMQNPRHLVRRRGQEARLRCSPMKGHSHVYWYRQLPEEGLKFMVYLQKENIIDESGMPKERFSAEFPKEGPSILRIQQVVRGDSAAYFCASSPGQRENNSPLHFGNGTRLTVT.

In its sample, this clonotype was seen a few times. The CDR3 here is CGAGGANQPQHF. CDR3 in DNA: TGTGGGGCAGGGGGCGCGAATCAGCCCCAGCATTTT. The gene calls are TRBV6-1 and TRBJ1-5; 8 positions match TRBD1. Germline V CDR1 and CDR2: MNHNS, SASEGT. This CDR3 has 12 amino acids.

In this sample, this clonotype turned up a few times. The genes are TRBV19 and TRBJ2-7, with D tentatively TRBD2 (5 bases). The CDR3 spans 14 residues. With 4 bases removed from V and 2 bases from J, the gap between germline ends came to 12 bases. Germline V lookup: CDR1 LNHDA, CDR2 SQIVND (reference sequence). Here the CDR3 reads CASSTLGGAYEQYF. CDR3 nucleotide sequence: TGTGCCAGTAGTACCTTAGGAGGCGCCTACGAGCAGTACTTC.

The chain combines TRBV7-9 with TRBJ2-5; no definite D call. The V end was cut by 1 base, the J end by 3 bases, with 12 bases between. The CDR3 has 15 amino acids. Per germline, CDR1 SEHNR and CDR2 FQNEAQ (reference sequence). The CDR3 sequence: CASSLGLTAEETQYF. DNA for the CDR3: TGTGCCAGCAGCTTAGGACTTACGGCGGAAGAGACCCAGTACTTC.

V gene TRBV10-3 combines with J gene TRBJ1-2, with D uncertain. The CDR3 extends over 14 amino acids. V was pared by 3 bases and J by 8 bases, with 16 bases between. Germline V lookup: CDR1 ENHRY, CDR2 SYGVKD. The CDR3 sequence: CAISEHSSSWGYTF. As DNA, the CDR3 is TGTGCCATCAGTGAACACAGCTCCTCCTGGGGCTACACCTTC.

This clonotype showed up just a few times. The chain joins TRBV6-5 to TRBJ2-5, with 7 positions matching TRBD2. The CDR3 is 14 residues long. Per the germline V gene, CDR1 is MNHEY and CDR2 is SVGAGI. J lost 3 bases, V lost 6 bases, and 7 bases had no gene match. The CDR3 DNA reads TGTGCCAGCAGGCCCGGGACTACCAAAGAGACCCAGTACTTC. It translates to CASRPGTTKETQYF.

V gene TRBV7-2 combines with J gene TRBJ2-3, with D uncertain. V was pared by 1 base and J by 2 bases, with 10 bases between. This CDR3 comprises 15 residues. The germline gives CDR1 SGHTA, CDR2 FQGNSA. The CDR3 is CASSLGERATDTQYF. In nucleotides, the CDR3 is TGTGCCAGCAGCTTAGGAGAGCGAGCCACAGATACGCAGTATTTT.

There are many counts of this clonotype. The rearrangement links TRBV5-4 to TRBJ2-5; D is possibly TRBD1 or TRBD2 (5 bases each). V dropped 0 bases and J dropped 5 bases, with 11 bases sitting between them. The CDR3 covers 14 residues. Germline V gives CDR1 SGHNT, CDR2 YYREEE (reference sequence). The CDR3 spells CASSLERGRETQYF. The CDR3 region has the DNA TGTGCCAGCAGCTTGGAGAGGGGCCGTGAGACCCAGTACTTC.

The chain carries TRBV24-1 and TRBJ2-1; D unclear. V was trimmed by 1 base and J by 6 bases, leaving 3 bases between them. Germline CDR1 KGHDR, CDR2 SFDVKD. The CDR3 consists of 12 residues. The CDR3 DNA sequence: TGTGCCACCAGTGATTTTTTCAATGAGCAGTTCTTC. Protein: CATSDFFNEQFF.

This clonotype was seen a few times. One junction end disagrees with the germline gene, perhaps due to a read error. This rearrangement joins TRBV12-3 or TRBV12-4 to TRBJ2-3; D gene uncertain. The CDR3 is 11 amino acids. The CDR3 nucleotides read TGTGCCAGCAGTTCCGACCCCCGCACGGATTTT. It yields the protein CASSSDPRTDF.

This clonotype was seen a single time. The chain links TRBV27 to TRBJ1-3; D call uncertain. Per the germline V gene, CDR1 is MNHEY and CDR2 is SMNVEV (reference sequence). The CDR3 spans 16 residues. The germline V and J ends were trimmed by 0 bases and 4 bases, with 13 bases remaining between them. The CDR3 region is CASSLSPTPEGNTIYF. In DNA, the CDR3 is TGTGCCAGCAGTTTATCCCCGACCCCGGAGGGAAACACCATATATTTT.

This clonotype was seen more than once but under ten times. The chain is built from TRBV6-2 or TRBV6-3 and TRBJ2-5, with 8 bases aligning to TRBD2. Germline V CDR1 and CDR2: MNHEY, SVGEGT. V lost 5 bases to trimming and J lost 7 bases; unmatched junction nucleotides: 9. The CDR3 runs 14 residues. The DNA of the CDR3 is TGTGCCAGCAGTCAAGGACTAGCTCGAGGGACCCAGTACTTC. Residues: CASSQGLARGTQYF.

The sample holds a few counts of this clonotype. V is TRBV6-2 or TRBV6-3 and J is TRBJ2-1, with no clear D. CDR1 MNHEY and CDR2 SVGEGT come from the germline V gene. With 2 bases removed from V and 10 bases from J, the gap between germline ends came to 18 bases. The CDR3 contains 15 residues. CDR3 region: CASSYNLLVTVEQFF. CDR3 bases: TGTGCCAGCAGTTACAACTTATTGGTCACAGTAGAGCAGTTCTTC.

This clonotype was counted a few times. In DNA form, the CDR3 reads TGTGCCAGCAGTCTGGACAGTACCTACAATGAGCAGTTCTTC. Translation: CASSLDSTYNEQFF. The rearrangement joins TRBV12-3 or TRBV12-4 to TRBJ2-1; D is possibly TRBD1 (6 bases). CDR3 size: 14 residues. V lost 5 bases and J 2 bases, leaving 10 bases between the germline ends.

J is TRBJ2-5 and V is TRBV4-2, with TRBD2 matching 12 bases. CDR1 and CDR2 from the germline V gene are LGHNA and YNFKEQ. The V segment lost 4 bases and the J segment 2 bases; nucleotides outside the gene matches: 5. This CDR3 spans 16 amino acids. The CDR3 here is CASSRGTSGYQETQYF. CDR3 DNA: TGTGCCAGCAGCCGAGGGACTAGCGGGTATCAAGAGACCCAGTACTTC.

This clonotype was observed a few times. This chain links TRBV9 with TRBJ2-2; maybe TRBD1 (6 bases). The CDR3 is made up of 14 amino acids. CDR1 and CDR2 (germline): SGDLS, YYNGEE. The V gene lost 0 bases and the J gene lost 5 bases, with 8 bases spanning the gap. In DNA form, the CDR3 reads TGTGCCAGCAGCGTAGACAGGGTAACCGGGGAGCTGTTTTTT. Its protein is CASSVDRVTGELFF.

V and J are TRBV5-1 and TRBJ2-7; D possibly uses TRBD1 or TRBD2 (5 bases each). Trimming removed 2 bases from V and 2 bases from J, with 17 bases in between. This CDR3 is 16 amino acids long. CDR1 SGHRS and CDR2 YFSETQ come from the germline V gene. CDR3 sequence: CASSFLGTGLTYEQYF. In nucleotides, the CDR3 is TGCGCCAGCAGCTTTTTGGGGACGGGCTTAACCTACGAGCAGTACTTC.

CDR3 coding DNA: TGTGCCAGTAGTTCTGGGGGTACTAGCTCCTACGAGCAGTACTTC. This sequence encodes CASSSGGTSSYEQYF. This sequence joins TRBV19 and TRBJ2-7; perhaps D is TRBD1 or TRBD2 (5 bases each). This CDR3 has 15 residues. The V gene's germline CDR1 is LNHDA and CDR2 SQIVND (reference sequence). The germline V and J ends were trimmed by 5 bases and 0 bases, with 14 bases remaining between them.

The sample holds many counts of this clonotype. The CDR3 bases are TGTGCCAGCACTCTCGCAGATACGCAGTATTTT. Translation: CASTLADTQYF. The chain employs TRBV7-9 and TRBJ2-3, with no clear D. The CDR3 covers 11 residues. Germline V gives CDR1 SEHNR, CDR2 FQNEAQ (reference sequence). Trimming cost V 7 bases and J 4 bases, with 6 bases left between them.

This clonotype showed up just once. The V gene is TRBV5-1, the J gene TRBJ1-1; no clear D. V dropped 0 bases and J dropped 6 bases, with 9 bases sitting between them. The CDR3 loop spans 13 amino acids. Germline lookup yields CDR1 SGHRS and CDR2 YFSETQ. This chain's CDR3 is CASSLDSVAEAFF. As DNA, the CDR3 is TGCGCCAGCAGCTTGGACTCGGTGGCTGAAGCTTTCTTT. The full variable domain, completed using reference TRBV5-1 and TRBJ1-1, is KAGVTQTPRYLIKTRGQQVTLSCSPISGHRSVSWYQQTPGQGLQFLFEYFSETQRNKGNFPGRFSGRQFSNSRSEMNVSTLELGDSALYLCASSLDSVAEAFFGQGTRLTVV.